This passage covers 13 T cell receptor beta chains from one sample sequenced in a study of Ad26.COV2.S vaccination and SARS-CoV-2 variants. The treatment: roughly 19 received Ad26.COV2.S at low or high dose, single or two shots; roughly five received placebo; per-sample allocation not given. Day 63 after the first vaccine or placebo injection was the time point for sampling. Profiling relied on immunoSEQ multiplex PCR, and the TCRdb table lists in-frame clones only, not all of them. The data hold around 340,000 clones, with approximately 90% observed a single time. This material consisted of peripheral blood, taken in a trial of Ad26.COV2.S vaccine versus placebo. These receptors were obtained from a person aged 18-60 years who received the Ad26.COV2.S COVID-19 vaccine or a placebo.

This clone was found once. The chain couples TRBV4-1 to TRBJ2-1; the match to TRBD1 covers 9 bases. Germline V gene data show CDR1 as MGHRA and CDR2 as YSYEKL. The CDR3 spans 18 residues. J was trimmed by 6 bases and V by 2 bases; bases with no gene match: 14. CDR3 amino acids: CASSQIGTGKNTGNEQFF. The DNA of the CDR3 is TGCGCCAGCAGCCAAATCGGGACAGGGAAAAATACGGGCAATGAGCAGTTCTTC.

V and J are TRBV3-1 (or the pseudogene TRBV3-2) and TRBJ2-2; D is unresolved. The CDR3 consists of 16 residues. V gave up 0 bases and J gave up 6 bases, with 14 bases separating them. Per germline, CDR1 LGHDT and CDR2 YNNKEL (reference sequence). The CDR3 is CASSQEVTGFPGELFF. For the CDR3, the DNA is TGTGCCAGCAGCCAAGAGGTAACCGGGTTTCCCGGGGAGCTGTTTTTT.

The CDR3 region is CASSIRDSRNEKLFF. The CDR3 coding sequence is TGTGCCAGTAGTATACGGGACAGCCGTAATGAAAAACTGTTTTTT. The chain joins TRBV19 to TRBJ1-4, with 7 bases fitting TRBD1. With V trimmed by 2 bases and J by 4 bases, 4 bases remained unmatched. The CDR3 is 15 amino acids. Germline lookup yields CDR1 LNHDA and CDR2 SQIVND (reference sequence).

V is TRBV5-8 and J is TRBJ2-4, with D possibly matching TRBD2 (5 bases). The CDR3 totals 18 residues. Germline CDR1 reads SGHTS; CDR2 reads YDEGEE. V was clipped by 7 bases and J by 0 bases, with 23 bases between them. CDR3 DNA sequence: TGTGCCAGCGACTATTCGGGTTACCTGCTTCTAGCCAAAAACATTCAGTACTTC. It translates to CASDYSGYLLLAKNIQYF.

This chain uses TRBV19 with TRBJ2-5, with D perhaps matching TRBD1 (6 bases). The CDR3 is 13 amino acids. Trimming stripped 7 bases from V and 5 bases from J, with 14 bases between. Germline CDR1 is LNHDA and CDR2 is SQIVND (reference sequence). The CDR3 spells CASKGRGKETQYF. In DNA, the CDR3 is TGTGCCAGTAAGGGCAGGGGTAAGGAGACCCAGTACTTC.

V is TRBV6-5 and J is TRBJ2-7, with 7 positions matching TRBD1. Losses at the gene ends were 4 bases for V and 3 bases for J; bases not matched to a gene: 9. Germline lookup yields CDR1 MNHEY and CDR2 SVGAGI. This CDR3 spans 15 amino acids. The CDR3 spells CASSLSGTDSYEQYF. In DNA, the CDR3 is TGTGCCAGCAGTTTGTCCGGGACAGACAGCTACGAGCAGTACTTC.

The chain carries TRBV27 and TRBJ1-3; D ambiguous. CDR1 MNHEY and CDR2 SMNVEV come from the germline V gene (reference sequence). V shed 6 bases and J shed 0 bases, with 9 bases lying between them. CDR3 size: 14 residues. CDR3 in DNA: TGTGCCAGCAGCAGAGGGAGCTCTGGAAACACCATATATTTT. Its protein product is CASSRGSSGNTIYF.

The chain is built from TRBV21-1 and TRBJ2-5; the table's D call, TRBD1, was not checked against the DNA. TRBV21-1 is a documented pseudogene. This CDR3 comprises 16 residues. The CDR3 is CASSFAPQCLRETQYF. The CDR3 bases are TGTGCCAGCAGTTTCGCGCCACAGTGTTTGCGAGAGACCCAGTACTTC.

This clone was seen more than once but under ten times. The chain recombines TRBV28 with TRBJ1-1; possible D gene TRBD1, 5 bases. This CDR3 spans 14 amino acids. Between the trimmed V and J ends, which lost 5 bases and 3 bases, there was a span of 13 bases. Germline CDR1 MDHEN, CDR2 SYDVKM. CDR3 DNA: TGTGCCAGCAGTAGGGGAGAGGGGTACACTGAAGCTTTCTTT. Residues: CASSRGEGYTEAFF.

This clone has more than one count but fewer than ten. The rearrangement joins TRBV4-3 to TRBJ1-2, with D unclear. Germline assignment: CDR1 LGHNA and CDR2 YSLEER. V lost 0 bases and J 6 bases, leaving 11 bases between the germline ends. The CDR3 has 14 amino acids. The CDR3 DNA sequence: TGCGCCAGCAGCCAAGACGGGAAAAAGAATGGCTACACCTTC. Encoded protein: CASSQDGKKNGYTF.

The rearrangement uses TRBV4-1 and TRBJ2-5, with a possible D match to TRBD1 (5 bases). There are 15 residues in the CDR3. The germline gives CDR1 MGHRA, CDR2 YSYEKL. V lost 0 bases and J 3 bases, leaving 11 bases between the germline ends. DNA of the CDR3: TGCGCCAGCAGCCAAGATCCAGGGATGGAAGAGACCCAGTACTTC. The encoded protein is CASSQDPGMEETQYF.

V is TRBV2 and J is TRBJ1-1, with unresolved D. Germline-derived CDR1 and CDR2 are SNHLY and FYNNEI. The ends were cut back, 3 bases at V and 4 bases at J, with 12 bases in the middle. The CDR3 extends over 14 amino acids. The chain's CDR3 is CASSEFTGFTEAFF. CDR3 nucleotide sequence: TGTGCCAGCAGTGAGTTTACGGGATTCACTGAAGCTTTCTTT.

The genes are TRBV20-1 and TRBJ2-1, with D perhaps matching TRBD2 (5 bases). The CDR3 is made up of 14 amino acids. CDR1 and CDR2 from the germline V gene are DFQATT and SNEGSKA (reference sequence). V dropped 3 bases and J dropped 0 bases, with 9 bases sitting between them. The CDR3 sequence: CSASSEISYNEQFF. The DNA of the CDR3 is TGCAGTGCTAGTAGCGAAATCTCCTACAATGAGCAGTTCTTC.